These T cell receptor beta chains were read from a single sample in a study of control samples from healthy donors and cancer patients. Libraries were prepared by immunoSEQ multiplex PCR; TCRdb keeps only in-frame clonotypes and omits some of them. The table has roughly 100,000 clones, around 88% seen once. The specimen was blood. The receptors derive from a man aged 25-45 years in good health. Both conserved end residues are part of each CDR3. The order of the fields is CDR3 protein, CDR3 DNA, J gene, D gene, V gene, clone size, CDR3 length. A D gene is named only where the DNA matches it firmly. Only some rows state a clone size, as once, few, many or a class for expanded clones.

CDR3 protein: CASSQERSQSNQPQHF
CDR3 DNA: TGTGCCAGCAGCCAAGAGCGCAGTCAGAGCAATCAGCCCCAGCATTTT
J gene: TRBJ1-5
D gene: .
V gene: TRBV14
clone size: .
CDR3 length: 16

CDR3 protein: CASSLVGQEKLFF
CDR3 DNA: TGTGCCAGCAGCTTAGTAGGACAAGAAAAACTGTTTTTT
J gene: TRBJ1-4
D gene: .
V gene: TRBV11-2
clone size: .
CDR3 length: 13

CDR3 protein: CASSYSGSSYNEQFF
CDR3 DNA: TGTGCCAGCAGTTACTCTGGGAGCTCCTACAATGAGCAGTTCTTC
J gene: TRBJ2-1
D gene: .
V gene: TRBV6-5
clone size: once
CDR3 length: 15

CDR3 protein: CASSHPGGADTQYF
CDR3 DNA: TGTGCCAGTAGCCATCCGGGAGGGGCAGATACGCAGTATTTT
J gene: TRBJ2-3
D gene: TRBD2
V gene: TRBV19
clone size: once
CDR3 length: 14

CDR3 protein: CASSIAGGREQYF
CDR3 DNA: TGTGCCAGTAGTATAGCGGGAGGGCGCGAGCAGTACTTC
J gene: TRBJ2-7
D gene: TRBD2
V gene: TRBV19
clone size: .
CDR3 length: 13

CDR3 protein: CASSVRPQETQYF
CDR3 DNA: TGCGCCAGCAGCGTGAGACCGCAAGAGACCCAGTACTTC
J gene: TRBJ2-5
D gene: .
V gene: TRBV5-1
clone size: .
CDR3 length: 13

CDR3 protein: CASSSTVVNEKLFF
CDR3 DNA: TGTGCCAGTAGCTCCACCGTAGTTAATGAAAAACTGTTTTTT
J gene: TRBJ1-4
D gene: .
V gene: TRBV19
clone size: .
CDR3 length: 14

CDR3 protein: CASSENIVGTEAFF
CDR3 DNA: TGTGCCAGCAGTGAAAATATAGTGGGCACTGAAGCTTTCTTT
J gene: TRBJ1-1
D gene: .
V gene: TRBV25-1
clone size: .
CDR3 length: 14

CDR3 protein: CASSGGPYNEQFF
CDR3 DNA: TGCGCCAGCAGCGGCGGACCCTACAATGAGCAGTTCTTC
J gene: TRBJ2-1
D gene: .
V gene: TRBV10-2
clone size: .
CDR3 length: 13

CDR3 protein: CASSLSGGGAVYRAFF
CDR3 DNA: TGTGCCAGCAGTTTATCAGGAGGGGGCGCGGTATATCGAGCTTTCTTT
J gene: TRBJ1-1
D gene: TRBD1
V gene: TRBV27
clone size: .
CDR3 length: 16

CDR3 protein: CASSQERAGGGEQYF
CDR3 DNA: TGTGCCAGCAGCCAAGAAAGAGCGGGAGGAGGGGAGCAGTACTTC
J gene: TRBJ2-7
D gene: TRBD2
V gene: TRBV4-2
clone size: once
CDR3 length: 15

CDR3 protein: CASTLPTSGQYTGELFF
CDR3 DNA: TGTGCCAGTACCCTACCTACCTCGGGACAGTACACCGGGGAGCTGTTTTTT
J gene: TRBJ2-2
D gene: TRBD1
V gene: TRBV2
clone size: .
CDR3 length: 17

CDR3 protein: CASSFGGETQYF
CDR3 DNA: TGTGCCAGCAGTTTTGGTGGGGAGACCCAGTACTTC
J gene: TRBJ2-5
D gene: .
V gene: TRBV2
clone size: .
CDR3 length: 12

CDR3 protein: CASSDWDRGEHEQFF
CDR3 DNA: TGTGCCAGCAGTGACTGGGACAGGGGGGAGCATGAGCAGTTCTTC
J gene: TRBJ2-1
D gene: TRBD1
V gene: TRBV6-4
clone size: .
CDR3 length: 15

CDR3 protein: CASSKDSGGGETQYF
CDR3 DNA: TGCGCCAGCAGTAAGGACAGTGGGGGAGGGGAGACCCAGTACTTC
J gene: TRBJ2-5
D gene: .
V gene: TRBV5-1
clone size: .
CDR3 length: 15

CDR3 protein: CASSPGTGGYTEAFF
CDR3 DNA: TGTGCCAGCAGCCCCGGGACAGGGGGCTACACTGAAGCTTTCTTT
J gene: TRBJ1-1
D gene: TRBD1
V gene: TRBV7-9
clone size: once
CDR3 length: 15

CDR3 protein: CAWRAPPWGEQYF
CDR3 DNA: TGTGCCTGGAGGGCCCCCCCTTGGGGCGAGCAGTACTTC
J gene: TRBJ2-7
D gene: .
V gene: TRBV30
clone size: .
CDR3 length: 13

CDR3 protein: CASSLAPSSYNEQFF
CDR3 DNA: TGTGCCAGCAGTTTAGCGCCGAGCTCCTACAATGAGCAGTTCTTC
J gene: TRBJ2-1
D gene: .
V gene: TRBV6-5
clone size: .
CDR3 length: 15

CDR3 protein: CASSLVGGTETQYF
CDR3 DNA: TGTGCCAGCAGCTTGGTGGGGGGCACAGAGACCCAGTACTTC
J gene: TRBJ2-5
D gene: .
V gene: TRBV5-4
clone size: .
CDR3 length: 14

CDR3 protein: CASSSPPQGEQYF
CDR3 DNA: TGTGCCAGCAGTTCGCCACCCCAGGGCGAGCAGTACTTC
J gene: TRBJ2-7
D gene: .
V gene: TRBV28
clone size: .
CDR3 length: 13

CDR3 protein: CASSEPRNTEAFF
CDR3 DNA: TGCGCCAGCAGTGAGCCTAGGAACACTGAAGCTTTCTTT
J gene: TRBJ1-1
D gene: .
V gene: TRBV10-1
clone size: few
CDR3 length: 13

CDR3 protein: CAWSRGPEEKLFF
CDR3 DNA: TGTGCCTGGAGTCGGGGGCCAGAAGAAAAACTGTTTTTT
J gene: TRBJ1-4
D gene: .
V gene: TRBV30
clone size: .
CDR3 length: 13

CDR3 protein: CASSAPPQYF
CDR3 DNA: TGTGCCAGCAGCGCCCCCCCCCAGTACTTC
J gene: TRBJ2-5
D gene: .
V gene: TRBV9
clone size: .
CDR3 length: 10

CDR3 protein: CASSIGGGLAVLSSYNEQFF
CDR3 DNA: TGTGCCAGTAGTATCGGTGGGGGACTAGCGGTCTTAAGCTCCTACAATGAGCAGTTCTTC
J gene: TRBJ2-1
D gene: TRBD2
V gene: TRBV19
clone size: .
CDR3 length: 20

CDR3 protein: CAYRLRGGRLYNEQFF
CDR3 DNA: TGTGCCTACAGATTAAGAGGGGGACGTCTATACAATGAGCAGTTCTTC
J gene: TRBJ2-1
D gene: .
V gene: TRBV19
clone size: .
CDR3 length: 16

CDR3 protein: CASSSGGGVDQPQHF
CDR3 DNA: TGTGCCAGCAGTTCCGGAGGGGGGGTTGATCAGCCCCAGCATTTT
J gene: TRBJ1-5
D gene: .
V gene: TRBV27
clone size: .
CDR3 length: 15

CDR3 protein: CATESRGAKNIQYF
CDR3 DNA: TGTGCCACCGAAAGTAGAGGAGCCAAAAACATTCAGTACTTC
J gene: TRBJ2-4
D gene: .
V gene: TRBV7-9
clone size: once
CDR3 length: 14

CDR3 protein: CASSSTGGPYGYTF
CDR3 DNA: TGTGCCAGCAGTTCTACAGGGGGCCCCTATGGCTACACCTTC
J gene: TRBJ1-2
D gene: TRBD1
V gene: TRBV28
clone size: .
CDR3 length: 14

CDR3 protein: CASSDRGPYEQYF
CDR3 DNA: TGTGCCAGTAGCGACAGGGGACCCTACGAGCAGTACTTC
J gene: TRBJ2-7
D gene: TRBD1
V gene: TRBV19
clone size: .
CDR3 length: 13

CDR3 protein: CASSHRTHSVPEQYF
CDR3 DNA: TGTGCCAGCAGTCACCGGACCCACAGCGTACCCGAGCAGTACTTC
J gene: TRBJ2-7
D gene: .
V gene: TRBV6-6
clone size: .
CDR3 length: 15

CDR3 protein: CASSEMWVNQPQHF
CDR3 DNA: TGTGCCAGCAGTGAAATGTGGGTCAATCAGCCCCAGCATTTT
J gene: TRBJ1-5
D gene: .
V gene: TRBV6-1
clone size: few
CDR3 length: 14